Presented here are 17 T cell receptor beta chains from one specimen sequenced in a study of blood T cell repertoires in COVID-19 (TCRdb year 2020). The protocol used for the library was the immunoSEQ multiplex PCR assay. TCRdb's version of the immuneACCESS table is confined to in-frame rearrangements and falls short of the full clone set. An unresolved V gene accounts for under half of the shortfall where checked; the remainder is of unknown origin. The sample table lists under 80,000 clones, about 80% of them with a count of one. Around 9.7% of the sample is taken by the ten largest. Sequenced input: peripheral blood. These TCRs come from a human donor in a cohort sampled during active COVID-19.

The V gene is TRBV28, the J gene TRBJ1-2; 10 nucleotides align to TRBD1. Germline V gene data show CDR1 as MDHEN and CDR2 as SYDVKM. Trimming at V came to 4 bases and at J to 8 bases, leaving 4 bases not matched to a gene. CDR3 length: 13 residues. The CDR3: CASSSGQGDGYTF. DNA for the CDR3: TGTGCCAGCAGTTCCGGACAGGGGGACGGCTACACCTTC.

V gene TRBV7-2 combines with J gene TRBJ2-7, with 11 bases fitting TRBD1. J was trimmed by 6 bases and V by 4 bases; bases with no gene match: 11. CDR1 is SGHTA, CDR2 FQGNSA, per germline. The CDR3 runs 16 residues. The chain's CDR3 is CASSSHRPGTGGEQYF. CDR3 DNA: TGTGCCAGCAGCTCCCACCGTCCCGGGACAGGGGGCGAGCAGTACTTC. Supplemented by reference TRBV7-2 and TRBJ2-7, the full variable domain reads GAGVSQSPSNKVTEKGKDVELRCDPISGHTALYWYRQSLGQGLEFLIYFQGNSAPDKSGLPSDRFSAERTGGSVSTLTIQRTQQEDSAVYLCASSSHRPGTGGEQYFGPGTRLTVT.

CDR3 in DNA: TGTGCCAGCAGTCCTGGACTAGCGGGAGTCGGGGGCACAGATACGCAGTATTTT. Its translation is CASSPGLAGVGGTDTQYF. This chain connects TRBV4-2 to TRBJ2-3; 13 bases are shared with TRBD2. The germline V gene encodes CDR1 LGHNA and CDR2 YNFKEQ. The CDR3 has 18 residues. Trimming at V came to 6 bases and at J to 1 base, leaving 10 bases not matched to a gene.

The chain combines TRBV6-2 or TRBV6-3 with TRBJ2-7; 14 bases align to TRBD2. Germline CDR1 is MNHEY and CDR2 is SVGEGT. The V segment lost 5 bases and the J segment 6 bases; nucleotides outside the gene matches: 12. The CDR3 totals 17 residues. This CDR3 is CASSRLPGLAGAAEQYF. In DNA, the CDR3 is TGTGCCAGCAGTCGCCTCCCGGGACTAGCGGGAGCGGCCGAGCAGTACTTC.

This chain links TRBV5-6 with TRBJ1-1; 7 bases agree with TRBD1. This CDR3 is 16 amino acids long. The ends lost 5 bases at V and 4 bases at J; junction bases unmatched: 14. Germline lookup yields CDR1 SGHDT and CDR2 YYEEEE. CDR3: CASSPGTGARGTEAFF. The DNA for the CDR3 is TGTGCCAGCAGTCCGGGTACAGGGGCCCGGGGCACTGAAGCTTTCTTT.

The J gene is TRBJ2-7, the V gene TRBV19, with D maybe TRBD2 (6 bases). This CDR3 contains 13 residues. V lost 3 bases and J 3 bases, leaving 9 bases between the germline ends. Germline lookup yields CDR1 LNHDA and CDR2 SQIVND (reference sequence). CDR3 sequence reads: CASSMGEDYEQYF. Written as DNA, the CDR3 is TGTGCCAGTAGTATGGGGGAGGACTACGAGCAGTACTTC.

This clone was recorded only once. The V call is TRBV29-1, the J call TRBJ2-7; 7 bases align to TRBD2. The CDR3 loop spans 18 amino acids. The germline gives CDR1 SQVTM, CDR2 ANQGSEA. The V and J ends lost 5 bases and 6 bases, in that order; junction bases with no gene match: 25. CDR3 DNA: TGCAGCGTTAAGGGGAGGGTTGGCGGGAGAATCTTGGAAGGCGAGCAGTACTTC. This translates into CSVKGRVGGRILEGEQYF.

V gene TRBV12-3 or TRBV12-4 combines with J gene TRBJ2-1; D is undetermined. This CDR3 region has 12 residues. V was trimmed by 5 bases and J by 7 bases, leaving 9 bases between them. The CDR3 sequence: CASSGLRNEQFF. The DNA of the CDR3 is TGTGCCAGCAGTGGTCTTCGGAATGAGCAGTTCTTC.

V gene TRBV11-3 combines with J gene TRBJ2-5; 8 bases map to TRBD1. Germline CDR1 reads SGHNT; CDR2 reads YENEEA. This CDR3 has 13 residues. V was pared by 5 bases and J by 3 bases, with 2 bases of the junction left unmatched. The CDR3 spells CASSPDREETQYF. The CDR3 nucleotides are TGTGCCAGCAGCCCGGACAGGGAAGAGACCCAGTACTTC.

The gene calls are TRBV27 and TRBJ2-7, with D possibly being TRBD1 (5 bases). The germline gives CDR1 MNHEY, CDR2 SMNVEV (reference sequence). V was cut by 9 bases and J by 4 bases, with 16 bases left in between. The CDR3 runs 13 residues. CDR3 region: CASSRQNGYEQYF. The CDR3 nucleotides are TGTGCCAGTTCACGACAGAATGGGTACGAGCAGTACTTC.

The chain joins TRBV15 to TRBJ2-3; D possibly corresponds to TRBD2 (6 bases). CDR1 is LNHNV, CDR2 YYDKDF, per germline (reference sequence). The CDR3 consists of 20 residues. V was trimmed by 4 bases and J by 0 bases, leaving 26 bases between them. The CDR3, as DNA: TGTGCCACCAGCATCCACCCGGCGGAGGGCCAACTTATTAGCACAGATACGCAGTATTTT. This codes for CATSIHPAEGQLISTDTQYF.

The V and J genes are TRBV30 and TRBJ2-7; a possible D gene is TRBD2 (5 bases). Trimming shortened V by 7 bases and J by 6 bases, and 19 bases separated the two germline ends. Germline CDR1 is GTSNPN and CDR2 is SVGIG (reference sequence). The length of the CDR3 is 13 residues. CDR3 amino acids: CASIWGARGEQYF. CDR3 coding DNA: TGTGCCTCCATTTGGGGAGCCCGGGGCGAGCAGTACTTC.

The V call is TRBV24-1, the J call TRBJ1-2; D unresolved. CDR1 and CDR2 (germline): KGHDR, SFDVKD. V was trimmed by 11 bases and J by 4 bases, leaving 10 bases between them. The CDR3 consists of 11 residues. The CDR3 nucleotides read TGTGCCATCTCCGCAGGCTATGGCTACACCTTC. As protein: CAISAGYGYTF.

The rearrangement links TRBV19 to TRBJ1-5; D perhaps matches TRBD1 (5 bases). CDR1 and CDR2 (germline): LNHDA, SQIVND (reference sequence). The CDR3 is 14 amino acids. Deletions cut 6 bases from V and 6 bases from J, with 15 bases between. This chain's CDR3 is CASSQLTVGQPQHF. In DNA form, the CDR3 reads TGTGCCAGTAGCCAACTGACAGTGGGTCAGCCCCAGCATTTT.

This chain joins TRBV7-2 and TRBJ2-2, with 7 bases aligning to TRBD1. The ends lost 3 bases at V and 5 bases at J; junction bases unmatched: 9. Germline CDR1 is SGHTA and CDR2 is FQGNSA. The length of the CDR3 is 16 residues. The CDR3 protein is CASSFGWGQRTGELFF. The CDR3, as DNA: TGTGCCAGCAGCTTTGGTTGGGGACAGCGAACCGGGGAGCTGTTTTTT.

This chain uses TRBV9 with TRBJ2-3; D is uncertain. The CDR3 is 13 amino acids. Germline CDR1 SGDLS, CDR2 YYNGEE. Trimming left V 3 bases short and J 12 bases short, with 17 bases between. CDR3 coding DNA: TGTGCCAGCAGCGGGGTAGCTGAGCGAGATCAGTATTTT. This codes for CASSGVAERDQYF.

The V gene is TRBV24-1, the J gene TRBJ1-1; possibly TRBD1 for D (6 bases). This CDR3 region has 14 residues. V lost 5 bases, J lost 4 bases, and 13 bases lay in between. CDR1 is KGHDR and CDR2 is SFDVKD in the germline V gene. In DNA, the CDR3 is TGTGCCACCAGTGTGGGAGGGGGAAGCACTGAAGCTTTCTTT. This sequence encodes CATSVGGGSTEAFF.